This passage covers 15 T cell receptor beta chains from one sample sequenced in a study of blood T cells in healthy people across ages. Primed by a sample-barcoded 5' primer and a J-beta primer mix, a second PCR proceeded for roughly 7 to 11 cycles. From the 5' RACE reads, TCRdb called clonotypes with MiXCR, one entry per CDR3 protein. This sample yields 700,000 to 1,000,000 distinct CDR3 sequences, of which under 45% are seen a single time; under 20% belongs to the top ten. Sequenced input: blood. These receptors all come from a man aged 60 to 75 in good health.

This clonotype turned up a few times. V usage is TRBV5-1 and J usage is TRBJ1-2, with 10 bases identical to TRBD1. This CDR3 is 15 amino acids long. V shed 3 bases, J shed 8 bases, and the junction held 10 bases outside the gene matches. Germline V gene data show CDR1 as SGHRS and CDR2 as YFSETQ. CDR3 bases: TGCGCCAGCAGCTACACCGGGACAGGGGTACGCGGCTACACCTTC. This gives the protein CASSYTGTGVRGYTF. Variable domain in full (rest from reference TRBV5-1 and TRBJ1-2): KAGVTQTPRYLIKTRGQQVTLSCSPISGHRSVSWYQQTPGQGLQFLFEYFSETQRNKGNFPGRFSGRQFSNSRSEMNVSTLELGDSALYLCASSYTGTGVRGYTFGSGTRLTVV.

V usage is TRBV13 and J usage is TRBJ2-3; TRBD1 or TRBD2 may be the D gene (5 bases each). This CDR3 is built from 12 residues. Germline CDR1 and CDR2: PRHDT and FYEKMQ (reference sequence). The V end lost 5 bases, the J end lost 6 bases, and 9 bases lay between the germline ends. CDR3 in amino acids: CASSRGVDTQYF. The CDR3 DNA is TGTGCCAGCAGCCGAGGGGTGGATACGCAGTATTTT.

This clonotype was recorded a few times. The genes are TRBV11-3 and TRBJ2-1; no clear D gene. The CDR3 extends over 16 amino acids. Trimming stripped 0 bases from V and 0 bases from J, with 9 bases between. Germline V gives CDR1 SGHNT, CDR2 YENEEA. The CDR3 loop reads CASSLDLGFSYNEQFF. The CDR3 coding sequence is TGTGCCAGCAGCTTAGATCTGGGCTTCTCCTACAATGAGCAGTTCTTC.

The sample holds one count of this clonotype. Written as DNA, the CDR3 is TGTGCCAGCAGCCCCCGGAGGGGGGGCTCTGGGGCCAACGTCCTGACTTTC. Translated: CASSPRRGGSGANVLTF. J is TRBJ2-6 and V is TRBV3-1; possible D gene TRBD2, 7 bases. The CDR3 consists of 17 residues. Per the germline V gene, CDR1 is LGHDT and CDR2 is YNNKEL (reference sequence). Trimming removed 4 bases at V and 0 bases at J, with 13 bases between.

The J gene is TRBJ1-2, the V gene TRBV10-3; D not certain. CDR3 length equals 13 residues. Trimming pared 4 bases from V and 4 bases from J, leaving 10 bases between. Per germline, CDR1 ENHRY and CDR2 SYGVKD. CDR3 sequence: CAISGAGGYGYTF. The CDR3 DNA follows: TGTGCCATCAGTGGGGCAGGAGGCTATGGCTACACCTTC.

This clonotype has more than one count but fewer than ten. The CDR3 spells CASSYSEVPYEQYF. The CDR3 region has the DNA TGTGCCAGCAGTTACTCTGAGGTCCCTTACGAGCAGTACTTC. This rearrangement joins TRBV6-6 to TRBJ2-4; D is ambiguous. The J call may not be correct, given that the DNA end is closer to TRBJ2-7. The CDR3 loop spans 14 amino acids. The germline gives CDR1 MNHNY, CDR2 SVGAGI (reference sequence).

This clonotype was observed a handful of times. V is TRBV15 and J is TRBJ2-3; 7 nucleotides align to TRBD2. The CDR3 is 15 amino acids. CDR1 and CDR2 from the germline V gene are LNHNV and YYDKDF (reference sequence). J was trimmed by 4 bases and V by 1 base; bases with no gene match: 5. The CDR3 here is CATSRVRTSADTQYF. The CDR3 DNA sequence: TGTGCCACCAGCAGAGTCCGGACTAGTGCAGATACGCAGTATTTT.

The rearrangement uses TRBV10-3 and TRBJ2-1; the D gene is possibly TRBD1 (6 bases). Germline CDR1 is ENHRY and CDR2 is SYGVKD. The length of the CDR3 is 15 residues. Trimming pared 7 bases from V and 7 bases from J, leaving 20 bases between. CDR3 loop: CAIKGAGTGLNEQFF. CDR3 nucleotides: TGTGCCATCAAAGGGGCCGGAACAGGGTTAAATGAGCAGTTCTTC.

The gene calls are TRBV7-9 and TRBJ2-1, with 9 positions matching TRBD2. This CDR3 is built from 15 residues. Trimming at V came to 2 bases and at J to 5 bases, leaving 4 bases not matched to a gene. CDR1 and CDR2 from the germline V gene are SEHNR and FQNEAQ (reference sequence). The CDR3 reads CASSLLLAGNNEQFF. CDR3 bases: TGTGCCAGCAGCTTATTGCTAGCGGGGAACAATGAGCAGTTCTTC.

The chain uses TRBV5-1 and TRBJ2-5, with 11 nucleotides matching TRBD1. CDR1 is SGHRS, CDR2 YFSETQ, per germline. The ends lost 4 bases at V and 4 bases at J; junction bases unmatched: 9. The CDR3 sequence is 16 residues long. The CDR3 sequence: CASSQQGQGAGETQYF. For the CDR3, the DNA is TGCGCCAGCAGCCAACAAGGACAGGGGGCAGGAGAGACCCAGTACTTC.

This CDR3 reads CASSFSGTTNSYEQYF. The DNA for the CDR3 is TGTGCCAGCAGCTTCTCGGGGACAACCAACTCCTACGAGCAGTACTTC. The chain joins TRBV7-2 to TRBJ2-7; possibly TRBD1 for D (6 bases). V shed 3 bases and J shed 0 bases, with 15 bases lying between them. The CDR3 runs to 16 residues. CDR1 is SGHTA, CDR2 FQGNSA, per germline.

The V call is TRBV11-2, the J call TRBJ2-7; a weak D match, TRBD1 (6 bases). There are 16 residues in the CDR3. CDR1 is SGHAT, CDR2 FQNNGV, per germline. V lost 2 bases, J lost 0 bases, and 14 bases lay in between. Here the CDR3 DNA reads TGTGCCAGCAGCTTATTGGGACATCAAAGCTCCTACGAGCAGTACTTC. It translates to CASSLLGHQSSYEQYF. Together with reference TRBV11-2 and TRBJ2-7, the CDR3 gives the full variable domain: EAGVAQSPRYKIIEKRQSVAFWCNPISGHATLYWYQQILGQGPKLLIQFQNNGVVDDSQLPKDRFSAERLKGVDSTLKIQPAKLEDSAVYLCASSLLGHQSSYEQYFGPGTRLTVT.

The genes are TRBV12-3 or TRBV12-4 and TRBJ1-2, with D unclear. Trimming cost V 3 bases and J 7 bases, with 15 bases left between them. The CDR3 has 14 residues. The CDR3 DNA reads as TGTGCCAGCAGTTTGTTTCCGGACTCTGGTGGCTACACCTTC. It specifies CASSLFPDSGGYTF.

The chain uses TRBV6-5 and TRBJ2-5, with TRBD2 identical over 10 bases. After removal of 6 bases from V and 5 bases from J, the junction contained 6 bases not matched to a gene. The CDR3 has 14 residues. Looked up from germline, CDR1 is MNHEY and CDR2 is SVGAGI. The CDR3 region is CASRESGGGETQYF. In nucleotides, the CDR3 is TGTGCCAGCAGGGAAAGCGGGGGGGGGGAGACCCAGTACTTC.

A remark on this clonotype: This could be a read error, since a much larger clone is one nucleotide away. The rearrangement links TRBV7-2 to TRBJ2-3; TRBD1 matches 10 bases. This CDR3 has 16 amino acids. CDR1 and CDR2 (germline): SGHTA, FQGNSA. CDR3 DNA: TGTGCCAGCAGCTTCCGGGACAGGGGAGGAACAGGTACGCAGTATTTT. Its protein is CASSFRDRGGTGTQYF.